This T cell receptor beta chain was documented in a study of blood T cell repertoires in COVID-19 (dated by TCRdb to about 2020). As for the study more broadly: Samples covering the acute and convalescent phases of COVID-19 were provided by collaborators in the United States, Italy and Spain. The material from the prospective study consisted of cDNA or gDNA derived from T cells, B-cell-depleted T cells, or PBMCs. Subjects who had been exposed to COVID-19, were actively infected with it, or had recovered from it provided the deeply sampled blood TCRbeta repertoires that made up the dataset. The repertoires were made available in a free public database intended to serve as a resource for research on the immune response to SARS-CoV-2. The samples were drawn from the first 160 participants of the ongoing ImmuneRACE study and from 1,200 or so subjects provided by 6 global collaborators. The sample metadata nearly always contained a de-identified subject ID, COVID-19 status, age in years and sex. Where HLA class I and class II types were available, the types were taken from metadata supplied by the sample provider, not from assay-based typing.

The immunoSEQ Assay, a bias-controlled multiplex PCR, was used to amplify TCRbeta CDR3 regions from genomic DNA. Processing in the source paper ran as follows. Nucleated cell counts per sample were estimated from amplification of reference gene primers within the assay. To quantify the absolute abundance of each unique TCRbeta CDR3 rearrangement, sequence reads were collapsed and filtered. For each sample, productive Simpson clonality was calculated as the square root of Simpson's diversity index across productive rearrangements. Here the immuneACCESS table is served through TCRdb, limited to in-frame sequences with V and J called. Missing clones are a known gap in these copies; in checked studies unresolved V genes cover under half, and the rest lacks a known reason. Clonal size and the V and J genes are those of that table, whereas D and trimming came from the DNA. The sample records roughly 250,000 clones, more than 70% of which are singletons. The top ten constitute 2% to 2.5% of the sample.

Findings and caveats that apply to the study as a whole: How much clinical and demographic metadata was included differed by source and by participant, and the metadata was provided uncurated.

For this clone: Which antigen it targets is not known. No much larger clonotype is one base removed from it; base qualities were not supplied.

Whole blood was collected in K2EDTA tubes by collaborating institutions according to the institutions' own protocols. Collaborator samples were shipped for TCRbeta analysis as frozen whole blood, isolated PBMCs, or DNA extracted from either sample type. The junction carries 19 bases between V and J, which are trimmed by 2 bases and 2 bases respectively. The germline V gene (reference sequence) yields LNHDA for CDR1 and SQIVND for CDR2. From the cysteine up to the phenylalanine, the CDR3 has a length of 18 residues. Only CDR3 DNA remains: 54 bases, in frame from the first base. The rearrangement joined TRBV19 to TRBJ1-5; the D gene remains uncertain. This TCR was recovered from a woman in her forties or fifties with acute or convalescent COVID-19. Sequences were obtained from peripheral blood. In nucleotide form, the sequence is TGTGCCAGTAGTATATTATCCACCCTGAGCGGGGGCAATCAGCCCCAGCATTTT. Translated, it reads CASSILSTLSGGNQPQHF. Full variable domain (CDR3 extended with the reference TRBV19 and TRBJ1-5 proteins): DGGITQSPKYLFRKEGQNVTLSCEQNLNHDAMYWYRQDPGQGLRLIYYSQIVNDFQKGDIAEGYSVSREKKESFPLTVTSAQKNPTAFYLCASSILSTLSGGNQPQHFGDGTRLSIL.